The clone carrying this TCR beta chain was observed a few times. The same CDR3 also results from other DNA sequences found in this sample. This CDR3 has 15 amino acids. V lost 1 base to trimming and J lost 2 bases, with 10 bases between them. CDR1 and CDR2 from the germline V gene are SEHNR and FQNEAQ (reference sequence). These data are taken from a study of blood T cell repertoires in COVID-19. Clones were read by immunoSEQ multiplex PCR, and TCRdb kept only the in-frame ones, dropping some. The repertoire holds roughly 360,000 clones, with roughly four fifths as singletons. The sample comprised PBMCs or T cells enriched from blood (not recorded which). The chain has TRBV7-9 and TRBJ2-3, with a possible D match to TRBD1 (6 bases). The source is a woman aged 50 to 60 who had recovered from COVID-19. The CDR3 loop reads CASSLEGDSTDTQYF. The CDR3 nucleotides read TGTGCCAGCAGCTTAGAGGGGGATTCCACAGATACGCAGTATTTT.